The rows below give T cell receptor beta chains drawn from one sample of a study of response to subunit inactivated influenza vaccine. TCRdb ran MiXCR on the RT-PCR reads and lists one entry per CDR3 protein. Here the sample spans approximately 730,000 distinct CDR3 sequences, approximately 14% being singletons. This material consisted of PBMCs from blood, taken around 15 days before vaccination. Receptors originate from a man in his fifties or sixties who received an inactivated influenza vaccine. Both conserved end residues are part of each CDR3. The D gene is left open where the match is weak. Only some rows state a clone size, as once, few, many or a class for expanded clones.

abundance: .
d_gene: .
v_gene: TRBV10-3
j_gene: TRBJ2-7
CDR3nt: TGTGCCATCAGTGATCCAGTCATGCCCTCAGCGGGCGAGCAGTACTTC
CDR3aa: CAISDPVMPSAGEQYF

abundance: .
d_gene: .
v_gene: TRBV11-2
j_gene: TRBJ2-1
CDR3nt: TGTGCCAGCAGCCCTCAAGGGGCACAGGTATACAATGAGCAGTTCTTC
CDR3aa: CASSPQGAQVYNEQFF

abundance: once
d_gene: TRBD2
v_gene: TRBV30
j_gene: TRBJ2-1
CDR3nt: TGTGCCTGGAGTGGACTAGCCCTCTACAATGAGCAGTTCTTC
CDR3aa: CAWSGLALYNEQFF

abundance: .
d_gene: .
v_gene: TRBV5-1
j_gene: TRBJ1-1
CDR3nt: TGCGCCAGCAGCTTAGTTAAAGCCCGGAACACTGAAGCTTTCTTT
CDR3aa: CASSLVKARNTEAFF

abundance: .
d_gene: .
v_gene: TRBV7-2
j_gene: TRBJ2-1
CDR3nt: TGTGCCAGCAGCCGACTCAACAGTATATCCTACAATGAGCAGTTCTTC
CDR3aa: CASSRLNSISYNEQFF

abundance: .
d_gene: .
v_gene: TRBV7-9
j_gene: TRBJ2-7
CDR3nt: TGTGCCAGCAGCTACTCCACCCTGGAGCAGTACTTC
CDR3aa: CASSYSTLEQYF

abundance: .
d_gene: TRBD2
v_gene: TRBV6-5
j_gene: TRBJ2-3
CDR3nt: TGTGCCAGCAGTTACGTTAGCGGGGGATACACAGATACGCAGTATTTT
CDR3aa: CASSYVSGGYTDTQYF

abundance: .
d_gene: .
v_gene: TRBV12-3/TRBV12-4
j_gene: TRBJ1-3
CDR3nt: TGTGCCAGCAGTTTTAGACAAAACTCTGGAAACACCATATATTTT
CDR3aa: CASSFRQNSGNTIYF

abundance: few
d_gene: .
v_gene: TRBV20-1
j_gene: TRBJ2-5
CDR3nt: TGCAGTGCTAGAGAGGGGTCAGAGACCCAGTACTTC
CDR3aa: CSAREGSETQYF

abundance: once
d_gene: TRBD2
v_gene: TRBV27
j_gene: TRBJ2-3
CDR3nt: TGTGCCAGCAGTTTCTACGGGGGGGCTGCAGATACGCAGTATTTT
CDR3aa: CASSFYGGAADTQYF

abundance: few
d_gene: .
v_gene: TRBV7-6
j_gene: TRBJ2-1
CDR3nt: TGTGCCAGCAGCTTAATGCACAATGAGCAGTTCTTC
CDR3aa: CASSLMHNEQFF

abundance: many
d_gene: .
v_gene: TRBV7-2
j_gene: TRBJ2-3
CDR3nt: TGTGCCAGCAGCCCAGACCCTAACACAGATACGCAGTATTTT
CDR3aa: CASSPDPNTDTQYF

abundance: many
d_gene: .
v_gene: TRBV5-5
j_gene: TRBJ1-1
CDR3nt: TGTGCCAGCAGCTTCACGCTAACCGCGGGGGAAAAAGCTTTCTTT
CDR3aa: CASSFTLTAGEKAFF

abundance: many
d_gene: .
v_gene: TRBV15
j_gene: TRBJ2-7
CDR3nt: TGTGCCACCAGCAGAGATATCGGCCCTTACGAGCAGTACTTC
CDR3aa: CATSRDIGPYEQYF

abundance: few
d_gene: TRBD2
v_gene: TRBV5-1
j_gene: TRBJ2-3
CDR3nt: TGCGCCAGCAGCTTGGCCGTCGCGGGGGACAGCACAGATACGCAGTATTTT
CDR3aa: CASSLAVAGDSTDTQYF

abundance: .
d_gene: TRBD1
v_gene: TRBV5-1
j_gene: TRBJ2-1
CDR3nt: TGCGCCAGCGGCCGAACGGGACAGGGAGCTGAGCAGTTCTTC
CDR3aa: CASGRTGQGAEQFF

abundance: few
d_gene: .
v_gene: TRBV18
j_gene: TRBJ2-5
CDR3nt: TGTGCCAGCTCACCACTAGCGGAGACCCAGTACTTC
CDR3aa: CASSPLAETQYF

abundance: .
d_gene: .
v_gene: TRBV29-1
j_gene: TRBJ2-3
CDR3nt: TGCAGCGTTGAAGTGCAGGGACGAGGGACAGATACGCAGTATTTT
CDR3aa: CSVEVQGRGTDTQYF

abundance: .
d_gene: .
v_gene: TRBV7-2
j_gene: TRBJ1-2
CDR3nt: TGTGCCAGCAGCCGGGACGGCAACGCCTATGGCTACACCTTC
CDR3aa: CASSRDGNAYGYTF

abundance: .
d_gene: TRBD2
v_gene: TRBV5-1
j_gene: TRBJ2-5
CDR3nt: TGCGCCAGCAGAAAGGGACTAGCGGGGTTACAAGAGACCCAGTACTTC
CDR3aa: CASRKGLAGLQETQYF

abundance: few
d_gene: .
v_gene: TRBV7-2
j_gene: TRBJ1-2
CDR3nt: TGTGCCAGCAGCTTAGACGTATTTACCTATGGCTACACCTTC
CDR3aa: CASSLDVFTYGYTF

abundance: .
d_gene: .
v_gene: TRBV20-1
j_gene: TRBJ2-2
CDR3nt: TGCAGTGCCGGCAGGGGTAGTGGGCCCGGGGAGCTGTTTTTT
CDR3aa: CSAGRGSGPGELFF

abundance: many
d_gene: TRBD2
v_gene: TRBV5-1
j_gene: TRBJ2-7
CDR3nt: TGTGCCAGCAGCTTAGTAGCGGGCACCTACGAGCAGTACTTC
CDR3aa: CASSLVAGTYEQYF

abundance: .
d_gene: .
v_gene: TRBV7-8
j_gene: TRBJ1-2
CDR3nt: TGTGCCAGCAGCCCAAGACAGGCCGCTAACTATGGCTACACCTTC
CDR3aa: CASSPRQAANYGYTF

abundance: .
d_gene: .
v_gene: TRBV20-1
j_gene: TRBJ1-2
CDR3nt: TGCAGTGCTAGAGCCCGGCCCTTTCTCTACACCTTC
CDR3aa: CSARARPFLYTF

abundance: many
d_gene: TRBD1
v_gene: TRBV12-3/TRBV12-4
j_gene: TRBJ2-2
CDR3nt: TGTGCCAGCAGCCGTGGACAGGGGGCAACGGGGGAGCTGTTTTTT
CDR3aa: CASSRGQGATGELFF

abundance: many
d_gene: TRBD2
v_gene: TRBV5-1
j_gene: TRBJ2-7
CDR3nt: TGCGCCAGCAGCTTGACTAGCGTCAACGAGCAGTACTTC
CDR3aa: CASSLTSVNEQYF

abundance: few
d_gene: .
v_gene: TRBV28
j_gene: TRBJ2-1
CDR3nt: TGTGCCAGTCATACCCGGGGAGATGAGCAGTTCTTC
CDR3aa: CASHTRGDEQFF

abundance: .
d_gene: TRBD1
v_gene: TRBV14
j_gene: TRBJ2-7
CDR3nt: TGTGCCAGCAGCCGAAGACCGGGACAGGGGGACTACGAGCAGTACTTC
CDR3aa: CASSRRPGQGDYEQYF

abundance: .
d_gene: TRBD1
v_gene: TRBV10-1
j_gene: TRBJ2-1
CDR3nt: TGCGCCAGCAGTCGGGGACAGGGGGTCTACAATGAGCAGTTCTTC
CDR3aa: CASSRGQGVYNEQFF

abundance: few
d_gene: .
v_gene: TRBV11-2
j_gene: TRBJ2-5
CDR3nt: TGTGCCAGCAGCTTAGCCAAAAGGTGGGCTGAGACCCAGTACTTC
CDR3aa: CASSLAKRWAETQYF

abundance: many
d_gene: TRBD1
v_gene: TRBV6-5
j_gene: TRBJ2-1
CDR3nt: TGTGCCAGCAGTACTCCCGGGACAGCCCACAATGAGCAGTTCTTC
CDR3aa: CASSTPGTAHNEQFF

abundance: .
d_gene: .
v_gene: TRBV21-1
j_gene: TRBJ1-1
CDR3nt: TGTGCCAGCAGCAAAGCGAGAAGGGGGGCTAGCATGAACACTGAAGCTTTCTTT
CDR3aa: CASSKARRGASMNTEAFF

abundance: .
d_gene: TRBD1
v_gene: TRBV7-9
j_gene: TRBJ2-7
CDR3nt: TGTGCCAGCAGCTTAGTCAGGGGGCTTGACGAGCAGTACTTC
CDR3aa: CASSLVRGLDEQYF

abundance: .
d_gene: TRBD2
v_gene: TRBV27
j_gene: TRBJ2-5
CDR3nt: TGTGCCAGCAGTAGGGAAGCGGGACTAGCGGGGGGGCCTTGGGAGACCCAGTACTTC
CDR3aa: CASSREAGLAGGPWETQYF

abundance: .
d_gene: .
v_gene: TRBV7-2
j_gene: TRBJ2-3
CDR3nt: TGTGCCAGCAGCTCCGGGACTCAGGGGCTCACAGATACGCAGTATTTT
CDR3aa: CASSSGTQGLTDTQYF

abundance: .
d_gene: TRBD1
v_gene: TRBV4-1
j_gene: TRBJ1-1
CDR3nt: TGCGCCAGCAGCCAAGGGGGTTTTAAGGGGGCGCGACCAGCTTTCTTT
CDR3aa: CASSQGGFKGARPAFF

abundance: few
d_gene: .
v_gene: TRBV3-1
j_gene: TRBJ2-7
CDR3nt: TGTGCCAGCAGCCAAGATAGGCGGTTGGGCGAGCAGTACTTC
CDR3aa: CASSQDRRLGEQYF

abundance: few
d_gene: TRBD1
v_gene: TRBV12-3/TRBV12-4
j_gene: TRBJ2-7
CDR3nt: TGTGCCAGCAGTTTAGCGTTATGGGACAGGAGCTCCTACGAGCAGTACTTC
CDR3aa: CASSLALWDRSSYEQYF

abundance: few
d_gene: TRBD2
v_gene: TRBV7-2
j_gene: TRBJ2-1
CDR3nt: TGTGCCAGCAGCTCCTCCGGGACTAGCGGACATGAGCAGTTCTTC
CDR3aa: CASSSSGTSGHEQFF

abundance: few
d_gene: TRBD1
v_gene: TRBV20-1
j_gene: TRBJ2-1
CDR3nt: TGCAGTGCCACACCATTCAGGGGGCAAGAAAATGAGCAGTTCTTC
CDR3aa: CSATPFRGQENEQFF

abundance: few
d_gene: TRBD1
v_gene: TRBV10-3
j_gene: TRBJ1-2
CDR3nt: TGTGCCATCAGCCTTTCCGGGACAGGGGTGAGTTACGACTATGGCTACACCTTC
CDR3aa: CAISLSGTGVSYDYGYTF

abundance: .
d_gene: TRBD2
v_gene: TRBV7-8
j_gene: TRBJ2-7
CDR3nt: TGTGCCAGCAGCTCAATACGGGGGGGGGACTACGAGCAGTACTTC
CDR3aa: CASSSIRGGDYEQYF

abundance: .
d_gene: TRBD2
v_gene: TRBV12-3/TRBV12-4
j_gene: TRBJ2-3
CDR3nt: TGTGCCAGCGTTGGACTAGCGGGGGGCCGGGATACGCAGTATTTT
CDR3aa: CASVGLAGGRDTQYF

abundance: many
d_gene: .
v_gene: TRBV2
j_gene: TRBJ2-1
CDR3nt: TGTGCCAGCCGGTTAGGGGATCACCAGGGGAATGAGCAGTTCTTC
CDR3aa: CASRLGDHQGNEQFF

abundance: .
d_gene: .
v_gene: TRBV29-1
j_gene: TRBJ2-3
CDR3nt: TGCAGCGTTGAAACGGGTTTCAGCGCAGATACGCAGTATTTT
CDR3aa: CSVETGFSADTQYF

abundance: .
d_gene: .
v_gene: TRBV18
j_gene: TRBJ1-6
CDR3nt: TGTGCCAGCTCCCCGCCGGGGACTCTTAATTCACCCCTCCACTTT
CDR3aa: CASSPPGTLNSPLHF

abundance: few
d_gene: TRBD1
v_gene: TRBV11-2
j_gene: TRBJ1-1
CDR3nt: TGTGCCAGCAGCTTCAGGTCGCAGGGGGCTCGGGTGAACACTGAAGCTTTCTTT
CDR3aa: CASSFRSQGARVNTEAFF

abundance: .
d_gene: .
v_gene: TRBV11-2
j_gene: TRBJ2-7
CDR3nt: TGTGCCAGCAGCCCCGGACGGGTCTCCTACGAGCAGTACTTC
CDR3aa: CASSPGRVSYEQYF

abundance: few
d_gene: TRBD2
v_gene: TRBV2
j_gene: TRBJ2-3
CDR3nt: TGTGCCAGCAGTGTAAAAAGACTAGCGGGAGGCACAGATACGCAGTATTTT
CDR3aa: CASSVKRLAGGTDTQYF

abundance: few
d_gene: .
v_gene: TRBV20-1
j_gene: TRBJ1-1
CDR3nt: TGCAGTGCTAGAGATGTTCAGGGCCAGAACACTGAAGCTTTCTTT
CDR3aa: CSARDVQGQNTEAFF

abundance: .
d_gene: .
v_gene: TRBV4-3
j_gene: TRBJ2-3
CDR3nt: TGCGCCAGCAGCCAAGGTTCGGGGCCTGCATTTGATACGCAGTATTTT
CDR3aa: CASSQGSGPAFDTQYF

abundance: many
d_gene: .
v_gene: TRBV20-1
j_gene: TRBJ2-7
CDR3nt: TGCAGTGCTTCCAGGGGTGCCTACGAGCAGTACTTC
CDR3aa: CSASRGAYEQYF